The clone carrying this T cell receptor beta chain showed up many times. Its specificity is not known. The source of the sample is a study of neoadjuvant anti-PD-1 for oral cavity cancer. Study background: Patients without progression received a fourth nivolumab dose around day 43, then surgical resection on days 50-56.

Time point defined: after neoadjuvant nivolumab, at surgical resection. These newly diagnosed stage II-IVA oral cavity squamous cell carcinoma patients had no prior systemic or radiation treatment. Two replicates per tumor sample, mostly from approximately 5 ug of genomic DNA. Only in-frame clones appear in the TCRdb table, and some are missing; sequencing was by immunoSEQ multiplex PCR. The sample has about 23,000 clones, approximately 27% seen once. Broader study findings: Each response group had just a few patients in TCR analyses.

Per germline, CDR1 SGHNT and CDR2 YYREEE (reference sequence). The CDR3 loop spans 14 amino acids. Trimming at V came to 3 bases and at J to 4 bases, leaving 6 bases not matched to a gene. The source of this sequence is a person between 35 and 79 years old with oral cavity squamous cell carcinoma. The sample in question was tumor tissue, obtained after nivolumab (anti-PD-1) treatment. The V gene is TRBV5-4, the J gene TRBJ2-5; the match to TRBD2 covers 7 bases. CDR3 protein: CASSSSGGAETQYF. CDR3 DNA: TGTGCCAGCAGCTCTAGCGGAGGGGCAGAGACCCAGTACTTC.